One and the same sample provided the 22 T cell receptor beta chains below, sequenced in a study of T cells generated in artificial thymic organoids. TCRalpha and TCRbeta libraries were amplified separately by semi-nested PCR with TRAC or TRBC reverse primers. TCRdb re-derived calls from the 5' RACE reads in MiXCR, one entry per CDR3 protein. The sample shows about 8,400 distinct CDR3 sequences, roughly a quarter of them seen only once. These receptors' targets are unknown. Organoids aggregated human HSPCs with DLL1-transduced murine MS5 stromal cells. Organoids were seeded with FACS-purified CD34+CD3- stem and progenitor cells depleted of residual T cells. Sequenced: naive CD8+ T cells grown in artificial thymic organoids from cord blood stem and progenitor cells. Subset defined: CD3+TCRalphabeta+CD8SP T cells; for blood, CD45RO-CCR7+ naive CD8+ T cells. The receptors derive from a human donor who gave cord blood stem cells for thymic organoid culture, a cardiac surgery patient who gave postnatal thymus, or a blood donor (not recorded which).

This clonotype is medium-sized (0.01 to 0.1%) in the sample. The chain links TRBV5-1 to TRBJ1-1; TRBD1 aligns across 8 bases. The germline gives CDR1 SGHRS, CDR2 YFSETQ. This CDR3 spans 13 amino acids. V gave up 4 bases and J gave up 6 bases; unmatched junction bases: 5. The CDR3, as DNA: TGCGCCAGCAGCCCACAGGGGGGTCCTGAAGCTTTCTTT. Its protein product is CASSPQGGPEAFF.

V is TRBV4-3 and J is TRBJ1-2; TRBD1 might be the D (6 bases). Between the trimmed V and J ends, which lost 1 base and 4 bases, there was a span of 13 bases. The germline gives CDR1 LGHNA, CDR2 YSLEER. The CDR3 has 15 residues. CDR3 DNA: TGCGCCAGCAGCCAAGTTGGGGACATTCTCTATGGCTACACCTTC. Translating gives CASSQVGDILYGYTF.

The rearrangement uses TRBV6-2 or TRBV6-3 and TRBJ2-7, with D possibly being TRBD1 or TRBD2 (5 bases each). This CDR3 has 15 amino acids. The V end lost 6 bases, the J end lost 0 bases, and 15 bases lay between the germline ends. Germline V gene data show CDR1 as MNHEY and CDR2 as SVGEGT. The CDR3 spells CASRPGTDFSYEQYF. DNA for the CDR3: TGTGCCAGCAGGCCCGGGACCGATTTCTCCTACGAGCAGTACTTC.

A few counts support this clonotype. This chain uses TRBV27 with TRBJ1-5; tentatively, D is TRBD1 (5 bases). V was shortened by 5 bases and J by 4 bases, with 15 bases between the two germline ends. This CDR3 has 15 residues. Germline lookup yields CDR1 MNHEY and CDR2 SMNVEV (reference sequence). CDR3 protein: CASSPRGAQNQPQHF. DNA of the CDR3: TGTGCCAGCAGTCCAAGAGGGGCACAAAATCAGCCCCAGCATTTT.

Note on this clonotype: Germline is not matched at one junction end, which may reflect a read error. The rearrangement uses TRBV5-1 and TRBJ2-2; the D gene is possibly TRBD2 (6 bases). This CDR3 contains 15 residues. Germline CDR1 and CDR2: SGHRS and YFSETQ. DNA of the CDR3: TGCGCCAGCAGCCTAATCGGACGGGCTGGCGGGGAGCCGTTTTTT. Protein product: CASSLIGRAGGEPFF.

In its sample, this clonotype is medium-sized (0.01 to 0.1%). The V and J genes are TRBV28 and TRBJ2-7; TRBD1 aligns across 9 bases. The CDR3 is 14 amino acids. CDR1 is MDHEN and CDR2 is SYDVKM in the germline V gene. V trimming: 6 bases; J trimming: 7 bases; junction bases outside the gene matches: 10. CDR3 nucleotides: TGTGCCAGCAGAGCCGGGACAGGGAGAAGGGAGCAGTACTTC. Its translation is CASRAGTGRREQYF. The entire variable domain, with the rest obtained from reference TRBV28 and TRBJ2-7, is as follows: DVKVTQSSRYLVKRTGEKVFLECVQDMDHENMFWYRQDPGLGLRLIYFSYDVKMKEKGDIPEGYSVSREKKERFSLILESASTNQTSMYLCASRAGTGRREQYFGPGTRLTVT.

CDR3 in DNA: TGCAGCGCCCTAAGGGCCCACGAGCAGTTCTTC. This gives the protein CSALRAHEQFF. The genes are TRBV29-1 and TRBJ2-1, with D unresolved. The CDR3 length is 11 residues. Germline V lookup: CDR1 SQVTM, CDR2 ANQGSEA. V was trimmed by 7 bases and J by 10 bases, leaving 14 bases between them.

Judged by abundance, this clonotype is medium-sized. The rearrangement uses TRBV4-3 and TRBJ2-2, with 7 nucleotides matching TRBD2. The junction had 8 bases not matched to a gene; V was cut back by 1 base and J by 0 bases. This CDR3 has 18 residues. Germline CDR1 reads LGHNA; CDR2 reads YSLEER. CDR3 in amino acids: CASSQAPGLPANTGELFF. CDR3 DNA: TGCGCCAGCAGCCAAGCCCCGGGACTACCTGCGAACACCGGGGAGCTGTTTTTT.

This clonotype occurred a few times. This sequence joins TRBV6-6 and TRBJ2-2, with TRBD1 as a possible D gene (6 bases). The V gene's germline CDR1 is MNHNY and CDR2 SVGAGI (reference sequence). This CDR3 has 14 residues. V lost 2 bases and J lost 6, with 10 bases in between. The CDR3 reads CASSYPRGPGELFF. The CDR3 nucleotides read TGTGCCAGCAGTTACCCCAGGGGTCCCGGGGAGCTGTTTTTT.

Details on this clonotype: This CDR3 is missing its conserved last phenylalanine or tryptophan, likely due to a read error. The J gene is TRBJ1-2, the V gene TRBV18; D is unresolved. V lost 2 bases, J lost 5 bases, and 6 bases lay in between. Germline CDR1 reads KGHSH; CDR2 reads LQKENI. CDR3 length equals 12 residues. The CDR3 DNA sequence: TGTGCCAGCTCACCATGGGGATATGGCTACACCCTC. It translates to CASSPWGYGYTL.

This clonotype showed up just a few times. This chain links TRBV6-4 with TRBJ2-3, with D possibly being TRBD2 (6 bases). This CDR3 contains 14 residues. Trimming removed 4 bases at V and 5 bases at J, with 13 bases between. Germline CDR1 reads MRHNA; CDR2 reads SNTAGT. The CDR3 DNA reads TGTGCCAGCAGTGTCAGTATGGGGGGAGATACGCAGTATTTT. Protein sequence: CASSVSMGGDTQYF.

This clonotype showed up just a few times. V is TRBV5-1 and J is TRBJ2-5, with D unclear. Trimming left V 3 bases short and J 2 bases short, with 5 bases between. The CDR3 consists of 12 residues. The germline V gene has CDR1 SGHRS and CDR2 YFSETQ. The CDR3 reads CASSSVQETQYF. DNA of the CDR3: TGCGCCAGCAGCTCCGTACAAGAGACCCAGTACTTC. Complete variable domain (other parts from reference TRBV5-1 and TRBJ2-5): KAGVTQTPRYLIKTRGQQVTLSCSPISGHRSVSWYQQTPGQGLQFLFEYFSETQRNKGNFPGRFSGRQFSNSRSEMNVSTLELGDSALYLCASSSVQETQYFGPGTRLLVL.

In its sample, this clonotype was seen a few times. V and J are TRBV7-9 and TRBJ1-1; 7 bases are a match to TRBD1. The CDR3 extends over 18 amino acids. The trim removed 4 bases at V and 4 bases at J, leaving 18 bases unmatched. Germline CDR1 is SEHNR and CDR2 is FQNEAQ (reference sequence). In DNA form, the CDR3 reads TGTGCCAGCAGCTATGCACCAAACCTCGACAGGGTTCGCACTGAAGCTTTCTTT. Its protein product is CASSYAPNLDRVRTEAFF. The full variable domain, its missing parts supplied by reference TRBV7-9 and TRBJ1-1, is DTGVSQNPRHKITKRGQNVTFRCDPISEHNRLYWYRQTLGQGPEFLTYFQNEAQLEKSRLLSDRFSAERPKGSFSTLEIQRTEQGDSAMYLCASSYAPNLDRVRTEAFFGQGTRLTVV.

Points on this clonotype: A much larger clone sits a single nucleotide away, making a read error possible. The rearrangement uses TRBV6-5 and TRBJ1-2; perhaps TRBD1 as D (5 bases). The length of the CDR3 is 14 residues. Trimming stripped 4 bases from V and 8 bases from J, with 17 bases between. CDR1 is MNHEY and CDR2 is SVGAGI in the germline V gene. The CDR3 protein is CASSCSGHPGGYTF. The CDR3 DNA reads as TGTGCCAGCAGTTGCTCAGGGCATCCAGGAGGCTACACCTTC.

This clonotype is medium-sized. J is TRBJ2-3 and V is TRBV12-3 or TRBV12-4, with D tentatively TRBD1 or TRBD2 (6 bases each). Trimming took 6 bases from V and 6 from J, leaving 19 bases between them. The CDR3 runs to 15 residues. The CDR3 DNA reads as TGTGCCAGCAGCGGGAGACAGGCCCCGCGGGATACGCAGTATTTT. This gives the protein CASSGRQAPRDTQYF.

This clonotype occurred a few times. The chain combines TRBV28 with TRBJ2-3; D is ambiguous. The CDR3 is made up of 11 amino acids. V lost 6 bases and J lost 6, with 7 bases in between. Germline V lookup: CDR1 MDHEN, CDR2 SYDVKM. In DNA, the CDR3 is TGTGCCAGCAGGGCTCGGGATACGCAGTATTTT. Its translation: CASRARDTQYF.

By proportion, this clonotype is medium-sized (0.01 to 0.1%). This chain uses TRBV4-2 with TRBJ2-2; 13 nucleotides align to TRBD2. V shed 0 bases and J 6 bases; nucleotides not matched to a gene: 10. The CDR3 has 19 residues. The germline gives CDR1 LGHNA, CDR2 YNFKEQ. The CDR3 region has the DNA TGTGCCAGCAGCCAAGAGCAAACTAGCGGGGGGGGAAATCCCGGGGAGCTGTTTTTT. It translates to CASSQEQTSGGGNPGELFF.

In its sample, this clonotype was seen a few times. J is TRBJ2-7 and V is TRBV28; possibly TRBD1 or TRBD2 for D (5 bases each). The CDR3 is made up of 14 amino acids. V lost 5 bases and J lost 3, with 14 bases in between. Germline assignment: CDR1 MDHEN and CDR2 SYDVKM. CDR3 amino acids: CASSPGTGLYEQYF. The CDR3 nucleotides read TGTGCCAGCAGTCCCGGGACCGGGCTCTACGAGCAGTACTTC.

In its sample, this clonotype is medium-sized. V gene TRBV5-1 combines with J gene TRBJ1-2, with a weak D call TRBD1 (5 bases). The germline V and J ends were trimmed by 2 bases and 9 bases, with 17 bases remaining between them. The CDR3 extends over 14 amino acids. Per germline, CDR1 SGHRS and CDR2 YFSETQ. The CDR3 DNA is TGCGCCAGCAGCTTCTTTGCACTCCGGGGACGCTACACCTTC. Its translation: CASSFFALRGRYTF.

This clonotype was seen a few times. The J gene is TRBJ2-5, the V gene TRBV7-6; 13 bases match TRBD2. After removal of 4 bases from V and 5 bases from J, the junction contained 4 bases not matched to a gene. The CDR3 runs 15 residues. Germline V gene sequence: CDR1 SGHVS, CDR2 FNYEAQ. Here the CDR3 reads CASSSLAGGWETQYF. Written as DNA, the CDR3 is TGTGCCAGCAGCTCACTAGCGGGAGGGTGGGAGACCCAGTACTTC.

Sample share makes this clonotype medium-sized (0.01 to 0.1%). The rearrangement joins TRBV3-1 to TRBJ1-5; D is uncertain. The CDR3 has 16 residues. V lost 1 base, J lost 3 bases, and 13 bases lay in between. The germline CDR1 and CDR2 sequences are LGHDT and YNNKEL (reference sequence). The CDR3 spells CASSQGNVIPNQPQHF. The CDR3 DNA reads as TGTGCCAGCAGCCAAGGGAACGTAATCCCCAATCAGCCCCAGCATTTT.

This sequence joins TRBV9 and TRBJ2-7; a possible D gene is TRBD1 (5 bases). There are 14 residues in the CDR3. Trimming removed 0 bases from V and 4 bases from J, with 11 bases in between. Germline V CDR1 and CDR2: SGDLS, YYNGEE. CDR3 nucleotides: TGTGCCAGCAGCGTAGAAGGGCAGGGATACGAGCAGTACTTC. Protein product: CASSVEGQGYEQYF.